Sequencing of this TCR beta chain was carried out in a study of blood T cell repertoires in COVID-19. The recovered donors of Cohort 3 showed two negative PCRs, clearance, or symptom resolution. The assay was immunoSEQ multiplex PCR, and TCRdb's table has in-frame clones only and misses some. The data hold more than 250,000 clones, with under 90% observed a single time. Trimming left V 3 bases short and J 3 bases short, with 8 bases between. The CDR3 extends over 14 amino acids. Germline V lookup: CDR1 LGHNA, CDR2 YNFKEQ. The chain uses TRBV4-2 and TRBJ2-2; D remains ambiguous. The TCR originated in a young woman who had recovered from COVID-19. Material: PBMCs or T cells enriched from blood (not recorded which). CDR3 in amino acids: CASSHRYDTGELFF. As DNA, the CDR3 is TGTGCCAGCAGCCACAGATATGACACCGGGGAGCTGTTTTTT.